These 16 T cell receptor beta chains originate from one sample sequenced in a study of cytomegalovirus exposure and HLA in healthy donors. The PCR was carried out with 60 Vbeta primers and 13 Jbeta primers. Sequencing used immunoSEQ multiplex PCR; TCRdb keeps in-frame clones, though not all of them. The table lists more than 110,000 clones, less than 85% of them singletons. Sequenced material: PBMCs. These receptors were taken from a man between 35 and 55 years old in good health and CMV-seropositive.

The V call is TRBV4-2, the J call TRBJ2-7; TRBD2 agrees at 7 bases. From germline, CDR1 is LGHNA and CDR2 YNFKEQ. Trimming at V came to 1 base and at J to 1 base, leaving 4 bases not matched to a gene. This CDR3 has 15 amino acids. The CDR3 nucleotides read TGTGCCAGCAGCCAAGTGGGGGAGGGTTCCTACGAGCAGTACTTC. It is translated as CASSQVGEGSYEQYF.

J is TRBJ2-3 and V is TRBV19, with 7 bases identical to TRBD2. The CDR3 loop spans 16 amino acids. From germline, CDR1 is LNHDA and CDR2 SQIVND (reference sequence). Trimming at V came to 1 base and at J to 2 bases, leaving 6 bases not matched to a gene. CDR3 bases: TGTGCCAGTAGTATAGGTCTAGCGGACGTCACAGATACGCAGTATTTT. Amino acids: CASSIGLADVTDTQYF.

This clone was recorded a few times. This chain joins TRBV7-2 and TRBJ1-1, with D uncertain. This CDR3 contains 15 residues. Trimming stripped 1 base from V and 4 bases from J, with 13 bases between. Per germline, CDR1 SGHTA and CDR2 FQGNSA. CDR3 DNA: TGTGCCAGCAGCTTAGGATCGGGTTCGGGCACTGAAGCTTTCTTT. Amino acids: CASSLGSGSGTEAFF.

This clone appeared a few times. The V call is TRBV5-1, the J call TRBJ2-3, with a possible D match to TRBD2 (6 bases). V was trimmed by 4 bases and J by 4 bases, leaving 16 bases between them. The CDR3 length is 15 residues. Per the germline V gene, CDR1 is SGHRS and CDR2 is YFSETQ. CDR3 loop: CASSAIGSPPDTQYF. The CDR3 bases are TGCGCCAGCAGCGCTATCGGGAGCCCCCCAGATACGCAGTATTTT.

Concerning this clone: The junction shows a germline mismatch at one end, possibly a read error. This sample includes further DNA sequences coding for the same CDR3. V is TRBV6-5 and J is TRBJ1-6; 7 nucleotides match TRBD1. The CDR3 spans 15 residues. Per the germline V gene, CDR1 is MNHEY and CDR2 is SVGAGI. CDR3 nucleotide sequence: TGTGCCAGCAGACCCCGAACAGGGGCTAATTCCCCCCTCCACTTT. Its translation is CASRPRTGANSPLHF.

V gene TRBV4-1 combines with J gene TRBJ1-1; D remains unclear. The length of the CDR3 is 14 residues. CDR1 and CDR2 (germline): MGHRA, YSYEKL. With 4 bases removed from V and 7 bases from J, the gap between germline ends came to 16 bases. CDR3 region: CASSPPGWLDEAFF. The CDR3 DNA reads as TGCGCCAGCAGCCCCCCGGGGTGGTTGGATGAAGCTTTCTTT.

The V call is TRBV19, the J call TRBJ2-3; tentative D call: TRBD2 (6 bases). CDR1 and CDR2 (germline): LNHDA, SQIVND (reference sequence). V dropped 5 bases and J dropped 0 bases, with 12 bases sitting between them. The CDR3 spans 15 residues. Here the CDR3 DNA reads TGTGCCAGTAGTCCGGGACTGGCGAGCACAGATACGCAGTATTTT. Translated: CASSPGLASTDTQYF.

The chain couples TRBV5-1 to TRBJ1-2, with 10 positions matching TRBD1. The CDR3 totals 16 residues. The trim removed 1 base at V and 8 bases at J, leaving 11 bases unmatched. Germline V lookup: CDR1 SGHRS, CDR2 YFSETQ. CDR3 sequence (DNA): TGCGCCAGCAGCTTGTTGGGACAGGGGAATTGGTGGGGCTACACCTTC. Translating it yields CASSLLGQGNWWGYTF.

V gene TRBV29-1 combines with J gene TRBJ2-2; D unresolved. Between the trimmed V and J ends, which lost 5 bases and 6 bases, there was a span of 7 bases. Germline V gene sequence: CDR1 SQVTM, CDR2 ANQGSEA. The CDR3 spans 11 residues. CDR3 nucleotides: TGCAGCGTTCATCGGGCCGGGGAGCTGTTTTTT. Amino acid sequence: CSVHRAGELFF.

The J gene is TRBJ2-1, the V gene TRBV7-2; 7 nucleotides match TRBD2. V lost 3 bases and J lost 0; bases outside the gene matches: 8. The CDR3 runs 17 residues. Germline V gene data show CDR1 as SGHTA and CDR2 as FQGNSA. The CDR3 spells CASSFRLALGSYNEQFF. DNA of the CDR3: TGTGCCAGCAGCTTTAGACTAGCCCTGGGCTCCTACAATGAGCAGTTCTTC.

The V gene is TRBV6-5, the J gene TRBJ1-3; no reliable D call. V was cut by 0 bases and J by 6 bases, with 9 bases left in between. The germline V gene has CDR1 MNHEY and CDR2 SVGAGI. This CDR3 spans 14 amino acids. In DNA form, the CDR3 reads TGTGCCAGCAGTTACTCGCTAGGAGAAAACACCATATATTTT. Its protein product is CASSYSLGENTIYF.

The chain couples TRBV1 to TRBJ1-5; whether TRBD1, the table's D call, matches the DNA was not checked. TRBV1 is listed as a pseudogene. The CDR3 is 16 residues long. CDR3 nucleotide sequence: TGCACCAGCAGCCAAGGGACAGGGATGAGCAATCAGCCCCAGCATTTT. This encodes CTSSQGTGMSNQPQHF.

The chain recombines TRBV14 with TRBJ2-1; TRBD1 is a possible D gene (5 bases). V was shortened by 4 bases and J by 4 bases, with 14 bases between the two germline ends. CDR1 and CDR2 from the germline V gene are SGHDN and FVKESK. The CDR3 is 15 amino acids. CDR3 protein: CASSPRVGPYNEQFF. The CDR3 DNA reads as TGTGCCAGCAGCCCCAGGGTTGGACCTTACAATGAGCAGTTCTTC.

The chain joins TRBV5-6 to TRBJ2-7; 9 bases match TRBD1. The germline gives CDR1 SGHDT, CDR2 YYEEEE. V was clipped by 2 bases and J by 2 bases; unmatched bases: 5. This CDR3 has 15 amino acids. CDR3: CASSFLGQGTYEQYF. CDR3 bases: TGTGCCAGCAGCTTTCTGGGACAGGGAACCTACGAGCAGTACTTC.

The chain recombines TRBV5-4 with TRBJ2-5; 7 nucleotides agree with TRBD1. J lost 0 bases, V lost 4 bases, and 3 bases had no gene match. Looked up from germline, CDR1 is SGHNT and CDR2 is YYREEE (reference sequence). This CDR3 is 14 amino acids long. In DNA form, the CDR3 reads TGTGCCAGCAGCCCGGGGACAGACCAAGAGACCCAGTACTTC. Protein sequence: CASSPGTDQETQYF.

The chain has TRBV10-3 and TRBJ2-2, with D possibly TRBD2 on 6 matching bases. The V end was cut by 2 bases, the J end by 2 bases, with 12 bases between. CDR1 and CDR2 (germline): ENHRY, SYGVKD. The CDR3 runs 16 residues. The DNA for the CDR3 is TGTGCCATCAGTGAGGGCCGGGACTTAAACACCGGGGAGCTGTTTTTT. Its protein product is CAISEGRDLNTGELFF.